The 5 T cell receptor beta chains reported below all come from one sample, sequenced in a study of shared clonotypes between healthy human individuals. Measured with immunoSEQ multiplex PCR; TCRdb has only the in-frame clones, and not every one. The sample comprises 950,000 to 1,100,000 clones, 75% of which are singletons, and about 1.5% rests with the top ten. Material for sequencing was memory CD4+ T cells sorted from blood. As for subset: CD45RA-negative fraction. These receptors were taken from a man between 18 and 29 years old in good health.

This chain connects TRBV5-4 to TRBJ1-1, with TRBD1 matching over 7 bases. CDR1 is SGHNT, CDR2 YYREEE, per germline (reference sequence). This CDR3 region has 15 residues. Trimming took 2 bases from V and 0 from J; bases not matched to a gene: 4. CDR3 sequence reads: CASSFGTAMNTEAFF. The CDR3 nucleotides read TGTGCCAGCAGCTTCGGGACAGCAATGAACACTGAAGCTTTCTTT.

The chain employs TRBV18 and TRBJ2-3; D might be TRBD1 (6 bases). Germline CDR1 and CDR2: KGHSH and LQKENI. Trimming cost V 0 bases and J 0 bases, with 13 bases left between them. CDR3 length equals 17 residues. For the CDR3, the DNA is TGTGCCAGCTCACCACCAGTGACAGGCCCTAGCACAGATACGCAGTATTTT. This sequence encodes CASSPPVTGPSTDTQYF.

The J gene is TRBJ2-3, the V gene TRBV2; D not certain. V was clipped by 3 bases and J by 0 bases, with 19 bases between them. Germline CDR1 reads SNHLY; CDR2 reads FYNNEI. The length of the CDR3 is 18 residues. As DNA, the CDR3 is TGTGCCAGCAGTGATCCCGTCTTTGGCAAGATCAGCACAGATACGCAGTATTTT. Protein product: CASSDPVFGKISTDTQYF.

This clone was seen a few times. The rearrangement links TRBV5-6 to TRBJ1-1; D remains unclear. The CDR3 consists of 15 residues. CDR1 is SGHDT and CDR2 is YYEEEE in the germline V gene. Trimming removed 1 base at V and 0 bases at J, with 10 bases between. CDR3 in amino acids: CASSLMRGLNTEAFF. The CDR3 DNA reads as TGTGCCAGCAGCTTGATGCGGGGTCTGAACACTGAAGCTTTCTTT.

V is TRBV6-5 and J is TRBJ2-5; no clear D. Germline values: CDR1 MNHEY, CDR2 SVGAGI. The ends were cut back, 2 bases at V and 5 bases at J, with 12 bases in the middle. This CDR3 is built from 14 residues. In DNA, the CDR3 is TGTGCCAGCAGTTACGATAGGTTTGGGGAGACCCAGTACTTC. This encodes CASSYDRFGETQYF.